These 2 T cell receptor beta chains were sequenced from one sample in a study of cytomegalovirus exposure and HLA in healthy donors. The PCR used 60 Vbeta and 13 Jbeta primers. Here immunoSEQ multiplex PCR was the method, and the copy in TCRdb shows in-frame clones only, minus some. The sample holds 200,000 or so clones; around 86% are singletons and the top ten take around 2.7%. Material for sequencing was PBMCs. These receptors were collected from a woman aged 40-49 years in good health and CMV-seronegative.

The chain recombines TRBV12-5 with TRBJ1-1; D gene uncertain. Trimming cost V 3 bases and J 6 bases, with 5 bases left between them. CDR1 and CDR2 from the germline V gene are LGHNT and FRNRAP. The CDR3 consists of 11 residues. CDR3 in amino acids: CASGFVAEAFF. The CDR3 nucleotides are TGTGCTAGTGGTTTCGTCGCTGAAGCTTTCTTT.

The rearrangement links TRBV6-1 to TRBJ2-7, with TRBD1 as a possible D gene (6 bases). CDR3 size: 14 residues. Germline CDR1 is MNHNS and CDR2 is SASEGT. With 2 bases removed from V and 1 base from J, the gap between germline ends came to 9 bases. CDR3 residues: CASSEPTGSYEQYF. The CDR3 DNA reads TGTGCCAGCAGTGAACCGACAGGTTCCTACGAGCAGTACTTC.